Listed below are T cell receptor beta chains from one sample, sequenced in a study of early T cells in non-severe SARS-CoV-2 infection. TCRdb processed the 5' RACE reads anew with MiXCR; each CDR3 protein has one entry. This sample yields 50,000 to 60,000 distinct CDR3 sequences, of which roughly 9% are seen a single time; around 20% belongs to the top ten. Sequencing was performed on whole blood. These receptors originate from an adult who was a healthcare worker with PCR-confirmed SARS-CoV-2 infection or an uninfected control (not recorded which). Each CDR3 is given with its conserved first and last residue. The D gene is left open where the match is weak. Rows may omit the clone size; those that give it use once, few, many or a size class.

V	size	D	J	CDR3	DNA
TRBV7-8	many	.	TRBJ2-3	CASSLGLSTDTQYF	TGTGCCAGCAGCTTAGGACTTTCCACAGATACGCAGTATTTT
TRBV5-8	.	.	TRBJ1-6	CASSLARSLALSLHF	TGTGCCAGCAGCTTGGCCAGGAGTCTGGCTTTGTCCCTCCACTTT
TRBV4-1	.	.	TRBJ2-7	CASSQGRAIHSYEQYF	TGCGCCAGCAGCCAGGGACGCGCCATACATTCCTACGAGCAGTACTTC
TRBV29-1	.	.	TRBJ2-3	CSVTVANTDTQYF	TGCAGCGTCACGGTAGCCAATACAGATACGCAGTATTTT
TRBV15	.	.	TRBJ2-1	CATSGTLNEQFF	TGTGCCACCAGCGGGACACTCAATGAGCAGTTCTTC
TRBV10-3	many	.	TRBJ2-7	CAIRDQDYEQYF	TGTGCCATCAGGGATCAGGACTACGAGCAGTACTTC
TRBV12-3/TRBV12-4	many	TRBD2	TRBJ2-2	CASGLGGRAGELFF	TGTGCCAGCGGACTAGGTGGGCGCGCCGGGGAGCTGTTTTTT
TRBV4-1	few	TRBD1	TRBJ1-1	CASSQEYQGGGLNTEAFF	TGCGCCAGCAGCCAAGAATATCAGGGGGGCGGATTGAACACTGAAGCTTTCTTT
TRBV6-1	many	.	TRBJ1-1	CASRSGTTWRDTEAFF	TGTGCCAGCAGGTCCGGGACGACCTGGAGGGACACTGAAGCTTTCTTT
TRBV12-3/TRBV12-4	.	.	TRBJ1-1	CASSLAFDTEAFF	TGTGCCAGCAGTTTAGCGTTTGACACTGAAGCTTTCTTT
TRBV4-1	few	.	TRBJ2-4	CASSQRTVGGTRNLVAKNIQYF	TGCGCCAGCAGCCAACGGACGGTAGGGGGGACGAGGAACCTCGTGGCCAAAAACATTCAGTACTTC
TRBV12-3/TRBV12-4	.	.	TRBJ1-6	CASSYPINSPLHF	TGTGCCAGCAGTTATCCGATTAATTCACCCCTCCACTTT
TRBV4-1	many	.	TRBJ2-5	CASSLSPKDKTQYF	TGCGCCAGCAGCCTTAGCCCTAAGGACAAGACCCAGTACTTC
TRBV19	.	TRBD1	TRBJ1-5	CASSISRQGGQPQHF	TGTGCCAGTAGTATAAGTCGACAGGGAGGTCAGCCCCAGCATTTT
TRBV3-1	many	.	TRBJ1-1	CASSQGSGQDTEAFF	TGTGCCAGCAGCCAAGGATCTGGACAAGACACTGAAGCTTTCTTT
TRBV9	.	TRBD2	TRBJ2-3	CASSGTGTSGTDTQYF	TGTGCCAGCAGCGGCACCGGGACTAGCGGTACAGATACGCAGTATTTT
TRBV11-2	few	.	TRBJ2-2	CASRRGYTGELFF	TGTGCCAGCAGGCGGGGTTACACCGGGGAGCTGTTTTTT
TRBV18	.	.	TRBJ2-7	CASSPPTSYEQYF	TGTGCCAGCTCACCACCGACCAGCTACGAGCAGTACTTC
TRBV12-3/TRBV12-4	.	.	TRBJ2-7	CASSQGVEQYF	TGTGCCAGCAGCCAAGGGGTCGAGCAGTACTTC
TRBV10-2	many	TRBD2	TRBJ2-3	CASSGLAGGSSDTQYF	TGCGCCAGCAGCGGACTAGCGGGGGGAAGTTCAGATACGCAGTATTTT
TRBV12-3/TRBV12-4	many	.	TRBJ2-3	CASSPITDTQYF	TGTGCCAGCAGTCCAATTACAGATACGCAGTATTTT
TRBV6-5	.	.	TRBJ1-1	CASSKTLRTEAFF	TGTGCCAGCAGTAAAACGTTACGCACTGAAGCTTTCTTT
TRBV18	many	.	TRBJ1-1	CASSLQENTEAFF	TGTGCCAGCTCACTACAGGAGAACACTGAAGCTTTCTTT
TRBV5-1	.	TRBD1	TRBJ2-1	CACRDSNNNEQFF	TGCGCCTGCCGGGACAGTAACAACAATGAGCAGTTCTTC
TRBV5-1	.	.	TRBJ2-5	CASSLSKTQYF	TGCGCCAGCAGCTTATCGAAGACCCAGTACTTC
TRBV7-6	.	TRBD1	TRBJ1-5	CASSSGTGQHF	TGTGCCAGCAGCTCAGGGACAGGGCAGCATTTT
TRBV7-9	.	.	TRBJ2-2	CAGGPHTGELFF	TGTGCCGGGGGACCCCACACCGGGGAGCTGTTTTTT
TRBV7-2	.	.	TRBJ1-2	CASSFGVHGYTF	TGTGCCAGCAGCTTTGGTGTCCATGGCTACACCTTC
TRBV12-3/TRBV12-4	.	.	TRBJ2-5	CASSPEAGNFAETQYF	TGTGCCAGCAGTCCAGAGGCAGGGAATTTTGCGGAGACCCAGTACTTC
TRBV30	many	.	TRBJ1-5	CAWTSGGANQPQHF	TGTGCCTGGACGTCGGGGGGCGCGAATCAGCCCCAGCATTTT
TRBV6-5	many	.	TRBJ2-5	CASSRSGDGTQYF	TGTGCCAGCAGTAGATCAGGGGACGGGACCCAGTACTTC
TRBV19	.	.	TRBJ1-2	CASSIPGRFYGYTF	TGTGCCAGTAGTATCCCGGGACGATTTTATGGCTACACCTTC
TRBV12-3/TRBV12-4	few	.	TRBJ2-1	CASSSSWTTYHEQFF	TGTGCCAGCAGTTCGAGCTGGACTACCTATCATGAGCAGTTCTTC
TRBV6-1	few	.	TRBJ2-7	CASRAYEQYF	TGTGCCAGCAGGGCCTACGAGCAGTACTTC
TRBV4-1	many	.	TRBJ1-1	CASSQVRGAVNTEAFF	TGCGCCAGCAGCCAAGTTCGAGGGGCAGTGAACACTGAAGCTTTCTTT
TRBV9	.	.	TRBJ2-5	CASSAKADRPQETQYF	TGTGCCAGCAGCGCCAAGGCGGACCGGCCACAAGAGACCCAGTACTTC